A single sample is the source of the 21 T cell receptor beta chains below, sequenced in a study of T cells in Graves' hyperthyroidism and ophthalmopathy. The TCR beta CDR3 regions underwent amplification using RNA transcripts as the source. HTBI primers were the set used in a first-round RT-PCR of the TCR CDR3. TCRdb itself ran the multiplex PCR reads through MiXCR, one entry per CDR3 protein. The sample lists about 400,000 distinct CDR3 sequences, roughly 15% occurring once. The sequenced sample consisted of blood. Receptors originate from a woman in her late teens or twenties with Graves' hyperthyroidism.

The chain employs TRBV7-9 and TRBJ1-2; D remains unclear. Germline V gene lookup returns CDR1 SEHNR and CDR2 FQNEAQ (reference sequence). CDR3 length equals 14 residues. The ends were cut back, 1 base at V and 8 bases at J, with 14 bases in the middle. As DNA, the CDR3 is TGTGCCAGCAGCTTAGTGCGGGGATCCGAGGGCTACACCTTC. This encodes CASSLVRGSEGYTF. Full variable domain (missing parts from reference TRBV7-9 and TRBJ1-2): DTGVSQNPRHKITKRGQNVTFRCDPISEHNRLYWYRQTLGQGPEFLTYFQNEAQLEKSRLLSDRFSAERPKGSFSTLEIQRTEQGDSAMYLCASSLVRGSEGYTFGSGTRLTVV.

This clonotype showed up just a few times. The chain employs TRBV3-1 and TRBJ2-1; D possibly corresponds to TRBD2 (6 bases). The CDR3 spans 17 residues. Looked up from germline, CDR1 is LGHDT and CDR2 is YNNKEL (reference sequence). The V and J ends lost 0 bases and 8 bases respectively, with 20 bases between them. CDR3 DNA: TGTGCCAGCAGCCAAGATGAGACTAGTCAAGGAGGGGATGAGCAGTTCTTC. Translated, it gives CASSQDETSQGGDEQFF.

This clonotype was seen repeatedly, ten times or more. The J gene is TRBJ1-5, the V gene TRBV20-1; no clear D gene. V was trimmed by 6 bases and J by 3 bases, leaving 9 bases between them. Per the germline V gene, CDR1 is DFQATT and CDR2 is SNEGSKA (reference sequence). This CDR3 contains 12 residues. The CDR3 sequence is CSARGPNQPQHF. DNA for the CDR3: TGCAGTGCGCGCGGACCCAATCAGCCCCAGCATTTT.

This clonotype was seen ten or more times. J is TRBJ1-1 and V is TRBV30, with a possible D match to TRBD1 (5 bases). Germline V lookup: CDR1 GTSNPN, CDR2 SVGIG (reference sequence). V was shortened by 8 bases and J by 1 base, with 14 bases between the two germline ends. CDR3 size: 13 residues. The CDR3 nucleotides are TGTGCCGGGGCTCGAGAATCGAACACTGAAGCTTTCTTT. Its protein is CAGARESNTEAFF.

This sequence joins TRBV3-1 and TRBJ2-5; no clear D. The V gene's germline CDR1 is LGHDT and CDR2 YNNKEL (reference sequence). The V end was cut by 4 bases, the J end by 5 bases, with 20 bases between. CDR3 length: 16 amino acids. The CDR3 sequence is CASSRHPPGPGETQYF. For the CDR3, the DNA is TGTGCCAGCAGCCGCCACCCCCCTGGGCCCGGGGAGACCCAGTACTTC.

This clonotype was recorded at least ten times. The chain has TRBV5-1 and TRBJ2-7; 8 positions agree with TRBD2. Germline assignment: CDR1 SGHRS and CDR2 YFSETQ. V gave up 0 bases and J gave up 6 bases; unmatched junction bases: 8. This CDR3 has 15 residues. The CDR3 DNA reads as TGCGCCAGCAGCTTGGCCCCGGGACTAGAAAGCGAGCAGTACTTC. It translates to CASSLAPGLESEQYF.

This clonotype occurred many times. J is TRBJ1-1 and V is TRBV6-1; D is unclear. The CDR3 is 10 amino acids. Germline V gives CDR1 MNHNS, CDR2 SASEGT. DNA of the CDR3: TGTACCACTCAGAACACTGAAGCTTTCTTT. Translating gives CTTQNTEAFF.

This clonotype came up many times. CDR3 protein: CAWSVYPLGGPEAFF. For the CDR3, the DNA is TGTGCCTGGAGTGTGTACCCCCTTGGCGGACCTGAAGCTTTCTTT. The V and J genes are TRBV30 and TRBJ1-1, with D hard to call. Germline V CDR1 and CDR2: GTSNPN, SVGIG (reference sequence). V lost 0 bases to trimming and J lost 6 bases, with 17 bases between them. This CDR3 contains 15 residues.

This clonotype was found many times. The chain is built from TRBV5-1 and TRBJ2-1, with 11 bases identical to TRBD2. Trimming cost V 4 bases and J 7 bases; bases outside gene matches: 10. Germline V gene sequence: CDR1 SGHRS, CDR2 YFSETQ. The CDR3 loop spans 16 amino acids. The CDR3 nucleotides are TGCGCCAGCAGCGCGGAACTAGCGGGAGCAGGGAATGAGCAGTTCTTC. It is translated as CASSAELAGAGNEQFF.

This clonotype was seen repeatedly, ten times or more. The genes are TRBV4-2 and TRBJ2-6, with 7 bases that match TRBD1. The CDR3 has 17 amino acids. V was clipped by 0 bases and J by 3 bases; unmatched bases: 5. The germline CDR1 and CDR2 sequences are LGHNA and YNFKEQ. The CDR3 region is CASSQDEAGGGANVLTF. The DNA for the CDR3 is TGTGCCAGCAGCCAAGATGAGGCAGGGGGTGGGGCCAACGTCCTGACTTTC.

This rearrangement joins TRBV6-1 to TRBJ2-3, with 7 bases fitting TRBD1. Losses at the gene ends were 1 base for V and 2 bases for J; bases not matched to a gene: 3. Looked up from germline, CDR1 is MNHNS and CDR2 is SASEGT. There are 15 residues in the CDR3. The CDR3 bases are TGTGCCAGCAGTGAAGACAGGGGATTCACAGATACGCAGTATTTT. Residues: CASSEDRGFTDTQYF.

This clonotype has a count of ten or more. This chain uses TRBV10-1 with TRBJ2-2; 9 bases map to TRBD1. The CDR3 contains 15 residues. Looked up from germline, CDR1 is WNHNN and CDR2 is SYGVQD (reference sequence). J gave up 5 bases and V 4 bases, and 5 bases lay outside the gene matches. In DNA form, the CDR3 reads TGCGCCAGCAGTGGTTCGACAGGGGGTACCGGGGAGCTGTTTTTT. Protein sequence: CASSGSTGGTGELFF.

This clonotype was counted ten times or more. The chain couples TRBV28 to TRBJ2-7; 8 bases line up with TRBD1. The J segment lost 1 base and the V segment lost 2 bases, leaving 4 bases of the junction unmatched. Looked up from germline, CDR1 is MDHEN and CDR2 is SYDVKM. The CDR3 loop spans 15 amino acids. The DNA for the CDR3 is TGTGCCAGCAGTTTAATCGGGACAGGATCCTACGAGCAGTACTTC. The encoded protein is CASSLIGTGSYEQYF.

Remarks on this clonotype: This sequence may be a read error, since a much larger clone differs from it by one base. The rearrangement uses TRBV20-1 and TRBJ1-1; maybe TRBD1 (5 bases). Looked up from germline, CDR1 is DFQATT and CDR2 is SNEGSKA (reference sequence). Deletions cut 3 bases from V and 5 bases from J, with 13 bases between. The CDR3 spans 13 residues. In nucleotides, the CDR3 is TGCAGTGCTAGCCTTTCAGGGTGGACTGAAGCTTTCTTT. Protein: CSASLSGWTEAFF.

Many counts were recorded for this clonotype. The V gene is TRBV20-1, the J gene TRBJ1-1, with 8 bases identical to TRBD1. V shed 3 bases and J 3 bases; nucleotides not matched to a gene: 3. Germline V gene sequence: CDR1 DFQATT, CDR2 SNEGSKA (reference sequence). The CDR3 is 13 amino acids. The CDR3 DNA reads as TGCAGTGCTAGGACAGGGGCGGACACTGAAGCTTTCTTT. As protein: CSARTGADTEAFF.

This clonotype has ten or more counts. This chain links TRBV6-1 with TRBJ2-3; D is uncertain. The CDR3 is 12 amino acids. Trimming cost V 5 bases and J 4 bases, with 7 bases left between them. The germline V gene has CDR1 MNHNS and CDR2 SASEGT. The CDR3 region is CASSPVADTQYF. The CDR3 nucleotides read TGTGCCAGCAGTCCTGTGGCAGATACGCAGTATTTT.

This clonotype was found a few times. The V call is TRBV20-1, the J call TRBJ2-2; 9 positions agree with TRBD1. CDR3 length equals 14 residues. The junction had 4 bases not matched to a gene; V was cut back by 6 bases and J by 2 bases. Germline CDR1 and CDR2: DFQATT and SNEGSKA (reference sequence). The CDR3 spells CSAGQGKNTGELFF. The DNA for the CDR3 is TGCAGTGCAGGACAGGGGAAAAACACCGGGGAGCTGTTTTTT.

This clonotype was seen a few times. The chain recombines TRBV20-1 with TRBJ2-3; 12 positions match TRBD2. V trimming: 2 bases; J trimming: 2 bases; junction bases outside the gene matches: 5. This CDR3 spans 16 amino acids. Germline V gene lookup returns CDR1 DFQATT and CDR2 SNEGSKA (reference sequence). The CDR3 nucleotides read TGCAGTGCTAGACTAGCGGGAGGGCTACACACAGATACGCAGTATTTT. It yields the protein CSARLAGGLHTDTQYF.

This clonotype has ten or more counts. The chain joins TRBV28 to TRBJ1-5; 7 positions agree with TRBD1. With 1 base clipped from V and 1 base from J, the junction kept 7 bases outside the gene matches. CDR1 MDHEN and CDR2 SYDVKM come from the germline V gene. CDR3 length: 17 amino acids. The CDR3 DNA is TGTGCCAGCAGTTTATACCCACAGGGGATGAGCAATCAGCCCCAGCATTTT. As protein: CASSLYPQGMSNQPQHF.

This clonotype was found many times. The V gene is TRBV2, the J gene TRBJ2-2; 8 positions match TRBD2. CDR1 is SNHLY and CDR2 is FYNNEI in the germline V gene. V lost 10 bases, J lost 5 bases, and 12 bases stayed unmatched. The CDR3 runs to 15 residues. The CDR3: CANRKSGSLTGELFF. As DNA, the CDR3 is TGTGCCAACCGAAAGAGCGGGAGCCTAACCGGGGAGCTGTTTTTT.

At least ten counts were recorded for this clonotype. V gene TRBV27 combines with J gene TRBJ2-7, with 8 bases identical to TRBD2. The J segment lost 7 bases and the V segment lost 6 bases, leaving 14 bases of the junction unmatched. This CDR3 comprises 15 residues. Germline V gene sequence: CDR1 MNHEY, CDR2 SMNVEV (reference sequence). The CDR3 sequence is CASRIYTGGIWEQYF. The CDR3 coding sequence is TGTGCCAGCAGGATCTATACGGGAGGGATATGGGAGCAGTACTTC.